The next 26 T cell receptor beta chains were all read from a single sample in a study of blood T cell repertoires in COVID-19. Only in-frame clones appear in the TCRdb table, and some are missing; sequencing was by immunoSEQ multiplex PCR. Counted here are 230,000 or so clones, approximately 82% occurring once; the ten biggest clones make up approximately 2%. Material: peripheral blood. The receptors come from a man between 35 and 55 years old who had recovered from COVID-19.

The rearrangement links TRBV5-3 to TRBJ2-2; weak D call: TRBD2 (5 bases). TRBV5-3 is designated an ORF whose function remains uncertain. The CDR3 loop spans 17 amino acids. V was clipped by 2 bases and J by 0 bases, with 14 bases between them. CDR3 DNA: TGTGCCAGAAGCTTCTCTCCCGACGGGACGAACACCGGGGAGCTGTTTTTT. Amino acid sequence: CARSFSPDGTNTGELFF.

The genes are TRBV7-2 and TRBJ2-1; possible D gene TRBD2, 6 bases. CDR1 and CDR2 from the germline V gene are SGHTA and FQGNSA. This CDR3 region has 16 residues. V shed 4 bases and J shed 3 bases, with 16 bases lying between them. CDR3 in DNA: TGTGCCAGCAGCTCAAGACCGGGACTTCACTACAATGAGCAGTTCTTC. Protein product: CASSSRPGLHYNEQFF.

The chain links TRBV11-3 to TRBJ1-4; D might be TRBD1 (6 bases). CDR3 length equals 15 residues. From germline, CDR1 is SGHNT and CDR2 YENEEA. The germline V and J ends were trimmed by 4 bases and 9 bases, with 18 bases remaining between them. The CDR3 DNA reads as TGTGCCAGCAGCTCCGGGGGGGGCCGACTAAAAAAACTGTTTTTT. It is translated as CASSSGGGRLKKLFF.

The chain joins TRBV7-2 to TRBJ2-3; TRBD2 might be the D (5 bases). The CDR3 has 13 amino acids. Per germline, CDR1 SGHTA and CDR2 FQGNSA. V lost 5 bases, J lost 4 bases, and 10 bases lay in between. CDR3 residues: CASSGRTADTQYF. Here the CDR3 DNA reads TGTGCCAGCAGCGGCAGGACTGCAGATACGCAGTATTTT. The full variable domain, completed using reference TRBV7-2 and TRBJ2-3, is GAGVSQSPSNKVTEKGKDVELRCDPISGHTALYWYRQSLGQGLEFLIYFQGNSAPDKSGLPSDRFSAERTGGSVSTLTIQRTQQEDSAVYLCASSGRTADTQYFGPGTRLTVL.

The V gene is TRBV5-1, the J gene TRBJ2-7, with D uncertain. The V gene's germline CDR1 is SGHRS and CDR2 YFSETQ. V was trimmed by 1 base and J by 1 base, leaving 18 bases between them. This CDR3 spans 17 amino acids. The CDR3 coding sequence is TGCGCCAGCAGCTTGAGCGCAGCGCCTACCACGTCCTACGAGCAGTACTTC. Residues: CASSLSAAPTTSYEQYF.

The chain joins TRBV4-1 to TRBJ2-7, with TRBD1 as a possible D gene (7 bases). Germline V gives CDR1 MGHRA, CDR2 YSYEKL. The CDR3 spans 17 residues. Trimming shortened V by 0 bases and J by 5 bases, and 20 bases separated the two germline ends. CDR3 in amino acids: CASSQDLGQGGRDEQYF. The CDR3 bases are TGCGCCAGCAGCCAAGATCTTGGTCAGGGGGGCAGGGACGAGCAGTACTTC.

This clone is deemed medium-sized (0.01 to 0.1%). V usage is TRBV10-1 and J usage is TRBJ1-1, with D uncertain. CDR1 WNHNN and CDR2 SYGVQD come from the germline V gene (reference sequence). V lost 3 bases and J 1 base, leaving 9 bases between the germline ends. The CDR3 covers 14 residues. In DNA, the CDR3 is TGCGCCAGCAGTGACGGAGGATCGAACACTGAAGCTTTCTTT. This sequence encodes CASSDGGSNTEAFF.

This rearrangement joins TRBV6-2 or TRBV6-3 to TRBJ2-7; TRBD1 might be the D (5 bases). The CDR3 is 15 amino acids. V dropped 2 bases and J dropped 6 bases, with 17 bases sitting between them. The germline V gene has CDR1 MNHEY and CDR2 SVGEGT. The CDR3 here is CASSYHSPQGGEQYF. The CDR3, as DNA: TGTGCCAGCAGTTACCACTCGCCGCAGGGTGGCGAGCAGTACTTC.

V is TRBV5-6 and J is TRBJ2-5; 10 positions match TRBD2. The length of the CDR3 is 16 residues. Germline CDR1 SGHDT, CDR2 YYEEEE. J was trimmed by 4 bases and V by 1 base; bases with no gene match: 7. The CDR3 nucleotides are TGTGCCAGCAGCTTGTGGCTAGCGGGAGTTGGAGAGACCCAGTACTTC. It translates to CASSLWLAGVGETQYF.

V usage is TRBV6-5 and J usage is TRBJ2-7, with 9 nucleotides matching TRBD1. The CDR3 loop spans 14 amino acids. Germline-derived CDR1 and CDR2 are MNHEY and SVGAGI. The junction had 4 bases not matched to a gene; V was cut back by 7 bases and J by 0 bases. The CDR3 is CASTATGGSYEQYF. The CDR3, as DNA: TGTGCCAGCACCGCGACAGGGGGCTCCTACGAGCAGTACTTC.

The genes are TRBV7-2 and TRBJ1-2; D is undetermined. Germline V gene data show CDR1 as SGHTA and CDR2 as FQGNSA. The CDR3 is 15 residues long. V was trimmed by 4 bases and J by 7 bases, leaving 19 bases between them. This chain's CDR3 is CASSSYRGEGAGYTF. The CDR3 DNA reads as TGTGCCAGCAGCTCCTATCGAGGTGAGGGCGCTGGCTACACCTTC. Based on the CDR3 plus reference TRBV7-2 and TRBJ1-2, the full variable domain is GAGVSQSPSNKVTEKGKDVELRCDPISGHTALYWYRQSLGQGLEFLIYFQGNSAPDKSGLPSDRFSAERTGGSVSTLTIQRTQQEDSAVYLCASSSYRGEGAGYTFGSGTRLTVV.

The chain links TRBV19 to TRBJ2-7; 8 bases fit TRBD1. The germline gives CDR1 LNHDA, CDR2 SQIVND (reference sequence). V was pared by 7 bases and J by 5 bases, with 4 bases of the junction left unmatched. CDR3 size: 12 residues. Here the CDR3 DNA reads TGTGCCAGTAAAGACAGGGGAAACGAGCAGTACTTC. Its protein product is CASKDRGNEQYF.

This sequence joins TRBV6-5 and TRBJ2-7, with D possibly matching TRBD1 (6 bases). There are 14 residues in the CDR3. Germline-derived CDR1 and CDR2 are MNHEY and SVGAGI. Between the trimmed V and J ends, which lost 6 bases and 6 bases, there was a span of 18 bases. The CDR3 loop is CASRRDNPGGEQYF. CDR3 DNA sequence: TGTGCCAGCAGAAGGGACAATCCCGGAGGCGAGCAGTACTTC.

The CDR3 loop reads CAISEQGNEKLFF. CDR3 sequence (DNA): TGTGCCATCAGTGAGCAGGGGAATGAAAAACTGTTTTTT. The V call is TRBV10-3, the J call TRBJ1-4; D may be TRBD1 (6 bases). Germline values: CDR1 ENHRY, CDR2 SYGVKD. The CDR3 length is 13 residues. Deletions cut 2 bases from V and 5 bases from J, with 6 bases between.

This chain connects TRBV5-1 to TRBJ1-4; 7 bases are shared with TRBD1. The CDR3 is 14 residues long. Losses at the gene ends were 5 bases for V and 5 bases for J; bases not matched to a gene: 6. Germline V gene lookup returns CDR1 SGHRS and CDR2 YFSETQ. The CDR3: CASRPGQINEKLFF. For the CDR3, the DNA is TGCGCCAGCAGACCGGGACAGATAAATGAAAAACTGTTTTTT. Based on the CDR3 plus reference TRBV5-1 and TRBJ1-4, the full variable domain is KAGVTQTPRYLIKTRGQQVTLSCSPISGHRSVSWYQQTPGQGLQFLFEYFSETQRNKGNFPGRFSGRQFSNSRSEMNVSTLELGDSALYLCASRPGQINEKLFFGSGTQLSVL.

This chain connects TRBV21-1 to TRBJ2-3; the listed D gene, TRBD2, was not tested against the DNA. TRBV21-1 is reported as a pseudogene. This CDR3 comprises 18 residues. The CDR3 loop reads CASSNHREGRPSTDTQYF. CDR3 nucleotide sequence: TGTGCCAGCAGCAACCACCGGGAGGGGCGGCCGAGCACAGATACGCAGTATTTT.

The chain carries TRBV2 and TRBJ1-5; 8 bases are shared with TRBD1. Germline V gives CDR1 SNHLY, CDR2 FYNNEI. The CDR3 loop spans 14 amino acids. Trimming took 6 bases from V and 3 from J; bases not matched to a gene: 4. This CDR3 reads CASSAGGVNQPQHF. The CDR3 nucleotides read TGTGCCAGCAGCGCAGGGGGCGTCAATCAGCCCCAGCATTTT.

The chain links TRBV7-2 to TRBJ1-2, with 9 bases lining up with TRBD1. Trimming took 5 bases from V and 2 from J; bases not matched to a gene: 18. CDR1 and CDR2 from the germline V gene are SGHTA and FQGNSA. The CDR3 sequence is 19 residues long. For the CDR3, the DNA is TGTGCCAGCAGCCCCAGACGGTCGTCCGGGACAGGGTTGAACTATGGCTACACCTTC. Translating it yields CASSPRRSSGTGLNYGYTF. Using reference TRBV7-2 and TRBJ1-2 for the parts outside the CDR3, the full variable domain is GAGVSQSPSNKVTEKGKDVELRCDPISGHTALYWYRQSLGQGLEFLIYFQGNSAPDKSGLPSDRFSAERTGGSVSTLTIQRTQQEDSAVYLCASSPRRSSGTGLNYGYTFGSGTRLTVV.

This clone has just one count. The genes are TRBV2 and TRBJ2-4; D is perhaps TRBD1 (5 bases). Deletions cut 0 bases from V and 6 bases from J, with 12 bases between. The CDR3 runs to 15 residues. CDR1 and CDR2 from the germline V gene are SNHLY and FYNNEI. This CDR3 is CASSEAAGRPNIQYF. The CDR3 DNA reads TGTGCCAGCAGTGAAGCGGCAGGGCGGCCAAACATTCAGTACTTC. The full variable domain, its missing parts supplied by reference TRBV2 and TRBJ2-4, is EPEVTQTPSHQVTQMGQEVILRCVPISNHLYFYWYRQILGQKVEFLVSFYNNEISEKSEIFDDQFSVERPDGSNFTLKIRSTKLEDSAMYFCASSEAAGRPNIQYFGAGTRLSVL.

The rearrangement uses TRBV30 and TRBJ2-5; 12 bases align to TRBD2. The CDR3 covers 16 residues. V trimming: 6 bases; J trimming: 5 bases; junction bases outside the gene matches: 13. The germline gives CDR1 GTSNPN, CDR2 SVGIG (reference sequence). The CDR3 nucleotides are TGTGCCTGTACACTAGCGGGGGGCCCCGAGTGGGAGACCCAGTACTTC. It translates to CACTLAGGPEWETQYF.

The table lists this clone with a few counts. The V and J genes are TRBV4-3 and TRBJ1-5, with D hard to call. V was trimmed by 4 bases and J by 3 bases, leaving 7 bases between them. The CDR3 extends over 13 amino acids. The germline gives CDR1 LGHNA, CDR2 YSLEER. The CDR3 is CASSLGFNQPQHF. The DNA for the CDR3 is TGCGCCAGCAGCCTGGGCTTCAATCAGCCCCAGCATTTT.

The V gene is TRBV5-5, the J gene TRBJ1-2; the D gene is possibly TRBD1 (5 bases). The CDR3 consists of 15 residues. Trimming cost V 3 bases and J 3 bases, with 15 bases left between them. From germline, CDR1 is SGHKS and CDR2 YYEKEE (reference sequence). The CDR3 DNA sequence: TGTGCCAGCAGCTCTGCCCAGGGATCGGACTATGGCTACACCTTC. Amino acids: CASSSAQGSDYGYTF.

This chain connects TRBV7-2 to TRBJ2-2; 9 bases align to TRBD1. V was pared by 4 bases and J by 6 bases, with 9 bases of the junction left unmatched. The CDR3 length is 16 residues. Looked up from germline, CDR1 is SGHTA and CDR2 is FQGNSA. In nucleotides, the CDR3 is TGTGCCAGCAGCTATAGGACAGGGGATGAAGCCGGGGAGCTGTTTTTT. Residues: CASSYRTGDEAGELFF.

The V call is TRBV5-1, the J call TRBJ1-1, with unresolved D. This CDR3 has 14 amino acids. Trimming stripped 4 bases from V and 5 bases from J, with 15 bases between. Germline V lookup: CDR1 SGHRS, CDR2 YFSETQ. CDR3 amino acids: CASSTDPERTEAFF. CDR3 DNA sequence: TGCGCCAGCAGCACTGACCCGGAGCGGACTGAAGCTTTCTTT. The full variable domain, with the rest looked up from reference TRBV5-1 and TRBJ1-1, is KAGVTQTPRYLIKTRGQQVTLSCSPISGHRSVSWYQQTPGQGLQFLFEYFSETQRNKGNFPGRFSGRQFSNSRSEMNVSTLELGDSALYLCASSTDPERTEAFFGQGTRLTVV.

The V call is TRBV15, the J call TRBJ2-1, with 11 bases fitting TRBD2. The CDR3 consists of 20 residues. Germline-derived CDR1 and CDR2 are LNHNV and YYDKDF (reference sequence). The J segment lost 0 bases and the V segment lost 3 bases, leaving 13 bases of the junction unmatched. Written as DNA, the CDR3 is TGTGCCACCAGCAGTAGCGGGGGGGGCGATCCCGAAAGCTCCTACAATGAGCAGTTCTTC. Translated: CATSSSGGGDPESSYNEQFF.

Notes on this clone: Different DNA sequences within this sample yield the same CDR3. This chain connects TRBV7-2 to TRBJ2-6, with TRBD2 as a possible D gene (5 bases). The germline V gene has CDR1 SGHTA and CDR2 FQGNSA. Deletions cut 3 bases from V and 0 bases from J, with 6 bases between. The CDR3 has 15 residues. The CDR3 loop reads CASSFRGSGANVLTF. The CDR3 nucleotides read TGTGCCAGCAGCTTCCGGGGCTCTGGGGCCAACGTCCTGACTTTC. The whole variable domain, filled in from reference TRBV7-2 and TRBJ2-6, reads GAGVSQSPSNKVTEKGKDVELRCDPISGHTALYWYRQSLGQGLEFLIYFQGNSAPDKSGLPSDRFSAERTGGSVSTLTIQRTQQEDSAVYLCASSFRGSGANVLTFGAGSRLTVL.